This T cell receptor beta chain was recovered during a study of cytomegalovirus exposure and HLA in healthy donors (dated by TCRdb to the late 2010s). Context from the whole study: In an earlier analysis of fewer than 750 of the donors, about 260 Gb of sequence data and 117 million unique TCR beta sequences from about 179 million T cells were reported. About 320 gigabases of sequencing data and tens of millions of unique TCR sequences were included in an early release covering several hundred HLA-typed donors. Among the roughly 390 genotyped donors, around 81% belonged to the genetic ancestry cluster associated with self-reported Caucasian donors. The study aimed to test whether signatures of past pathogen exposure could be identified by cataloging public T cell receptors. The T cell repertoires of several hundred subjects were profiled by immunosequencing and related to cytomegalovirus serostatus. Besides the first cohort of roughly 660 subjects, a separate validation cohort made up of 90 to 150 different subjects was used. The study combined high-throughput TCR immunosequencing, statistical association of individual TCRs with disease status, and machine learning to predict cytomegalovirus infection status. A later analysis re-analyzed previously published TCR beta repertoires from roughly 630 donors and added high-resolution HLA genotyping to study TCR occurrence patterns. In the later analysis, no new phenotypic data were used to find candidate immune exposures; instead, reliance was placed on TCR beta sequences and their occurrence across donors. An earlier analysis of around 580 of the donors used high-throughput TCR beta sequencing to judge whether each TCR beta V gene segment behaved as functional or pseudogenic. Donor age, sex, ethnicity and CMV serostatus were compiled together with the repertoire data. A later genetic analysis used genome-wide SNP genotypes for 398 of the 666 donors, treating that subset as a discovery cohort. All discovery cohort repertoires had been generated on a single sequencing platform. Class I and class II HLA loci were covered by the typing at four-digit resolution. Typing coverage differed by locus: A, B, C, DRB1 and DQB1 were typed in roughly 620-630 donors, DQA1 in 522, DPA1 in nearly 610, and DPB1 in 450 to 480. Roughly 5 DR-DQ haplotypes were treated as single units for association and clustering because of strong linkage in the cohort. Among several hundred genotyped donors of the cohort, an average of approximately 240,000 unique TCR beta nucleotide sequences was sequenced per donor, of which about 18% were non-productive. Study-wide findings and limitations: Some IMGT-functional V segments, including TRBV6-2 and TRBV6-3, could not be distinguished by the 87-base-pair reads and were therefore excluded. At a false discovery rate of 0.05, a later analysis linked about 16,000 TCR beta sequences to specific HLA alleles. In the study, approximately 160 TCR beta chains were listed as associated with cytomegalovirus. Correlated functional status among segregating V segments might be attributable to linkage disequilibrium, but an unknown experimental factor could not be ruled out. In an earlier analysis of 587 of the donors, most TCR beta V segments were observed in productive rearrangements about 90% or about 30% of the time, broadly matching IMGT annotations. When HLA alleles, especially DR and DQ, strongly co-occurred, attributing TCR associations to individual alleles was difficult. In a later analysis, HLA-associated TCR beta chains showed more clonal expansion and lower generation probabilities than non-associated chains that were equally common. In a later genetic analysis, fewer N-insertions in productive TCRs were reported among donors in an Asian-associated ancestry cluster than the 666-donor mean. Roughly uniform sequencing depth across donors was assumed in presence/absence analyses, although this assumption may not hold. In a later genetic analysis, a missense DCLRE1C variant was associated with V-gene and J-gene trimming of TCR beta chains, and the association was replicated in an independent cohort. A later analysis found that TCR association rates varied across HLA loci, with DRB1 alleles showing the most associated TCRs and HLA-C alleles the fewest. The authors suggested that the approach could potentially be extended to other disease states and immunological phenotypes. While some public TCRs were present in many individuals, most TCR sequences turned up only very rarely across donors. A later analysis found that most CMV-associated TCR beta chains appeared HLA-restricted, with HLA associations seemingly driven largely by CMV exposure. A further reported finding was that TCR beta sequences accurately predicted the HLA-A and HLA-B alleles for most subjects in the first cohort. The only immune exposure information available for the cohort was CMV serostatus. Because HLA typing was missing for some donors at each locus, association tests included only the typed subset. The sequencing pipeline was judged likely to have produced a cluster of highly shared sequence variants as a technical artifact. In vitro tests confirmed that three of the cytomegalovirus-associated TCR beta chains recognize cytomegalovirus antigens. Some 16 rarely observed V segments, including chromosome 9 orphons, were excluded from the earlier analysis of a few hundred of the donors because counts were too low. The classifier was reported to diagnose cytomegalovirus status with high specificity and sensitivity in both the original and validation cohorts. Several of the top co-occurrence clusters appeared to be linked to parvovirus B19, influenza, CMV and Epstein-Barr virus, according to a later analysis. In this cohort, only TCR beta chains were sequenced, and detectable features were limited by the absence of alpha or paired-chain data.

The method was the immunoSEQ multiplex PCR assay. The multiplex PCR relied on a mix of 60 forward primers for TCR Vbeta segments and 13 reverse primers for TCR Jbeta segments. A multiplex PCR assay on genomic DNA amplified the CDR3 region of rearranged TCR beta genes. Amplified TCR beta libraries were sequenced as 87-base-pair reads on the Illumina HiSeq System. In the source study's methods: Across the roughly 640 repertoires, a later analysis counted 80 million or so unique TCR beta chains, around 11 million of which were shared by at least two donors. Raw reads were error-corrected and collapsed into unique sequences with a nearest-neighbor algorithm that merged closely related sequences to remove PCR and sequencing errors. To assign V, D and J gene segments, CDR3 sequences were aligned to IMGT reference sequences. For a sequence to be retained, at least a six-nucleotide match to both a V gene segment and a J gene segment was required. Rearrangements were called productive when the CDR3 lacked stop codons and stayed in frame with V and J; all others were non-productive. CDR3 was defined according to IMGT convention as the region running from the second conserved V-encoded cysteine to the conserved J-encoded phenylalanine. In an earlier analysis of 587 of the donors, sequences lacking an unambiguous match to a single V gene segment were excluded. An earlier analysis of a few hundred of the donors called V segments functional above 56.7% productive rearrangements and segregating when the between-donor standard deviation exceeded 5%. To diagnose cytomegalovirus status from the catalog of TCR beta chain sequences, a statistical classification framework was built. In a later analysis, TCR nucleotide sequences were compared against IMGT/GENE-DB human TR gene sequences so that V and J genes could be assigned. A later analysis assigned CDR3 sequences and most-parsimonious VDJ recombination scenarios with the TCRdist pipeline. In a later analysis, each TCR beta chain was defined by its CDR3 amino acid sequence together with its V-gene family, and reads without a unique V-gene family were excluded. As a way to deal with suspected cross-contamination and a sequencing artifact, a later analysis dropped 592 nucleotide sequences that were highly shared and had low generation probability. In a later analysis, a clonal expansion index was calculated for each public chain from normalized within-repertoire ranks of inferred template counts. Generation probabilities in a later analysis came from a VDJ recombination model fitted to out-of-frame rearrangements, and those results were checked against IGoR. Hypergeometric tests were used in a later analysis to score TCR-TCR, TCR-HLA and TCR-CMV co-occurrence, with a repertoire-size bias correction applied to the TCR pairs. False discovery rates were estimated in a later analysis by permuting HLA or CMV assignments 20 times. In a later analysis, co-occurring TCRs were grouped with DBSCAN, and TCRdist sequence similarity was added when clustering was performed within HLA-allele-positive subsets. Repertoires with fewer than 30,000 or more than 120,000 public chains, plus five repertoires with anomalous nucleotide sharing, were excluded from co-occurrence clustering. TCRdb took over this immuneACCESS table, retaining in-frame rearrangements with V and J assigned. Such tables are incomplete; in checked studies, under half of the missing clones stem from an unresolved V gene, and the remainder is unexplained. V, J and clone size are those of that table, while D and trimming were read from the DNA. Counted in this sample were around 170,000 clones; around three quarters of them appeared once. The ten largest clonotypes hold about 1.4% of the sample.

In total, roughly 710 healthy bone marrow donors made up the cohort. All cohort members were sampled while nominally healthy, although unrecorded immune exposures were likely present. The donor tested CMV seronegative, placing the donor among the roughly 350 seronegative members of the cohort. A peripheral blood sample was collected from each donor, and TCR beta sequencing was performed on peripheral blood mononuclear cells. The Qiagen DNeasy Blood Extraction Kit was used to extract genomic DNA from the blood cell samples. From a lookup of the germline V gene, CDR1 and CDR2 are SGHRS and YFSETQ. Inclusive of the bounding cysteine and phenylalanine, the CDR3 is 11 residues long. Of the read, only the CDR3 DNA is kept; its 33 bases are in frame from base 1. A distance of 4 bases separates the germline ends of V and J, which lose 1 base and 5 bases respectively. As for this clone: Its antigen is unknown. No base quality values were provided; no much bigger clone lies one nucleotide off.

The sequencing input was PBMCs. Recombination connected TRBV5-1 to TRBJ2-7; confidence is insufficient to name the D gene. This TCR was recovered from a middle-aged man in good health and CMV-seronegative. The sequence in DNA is TGCGCCAGCAGCTTGCAGAACGAGCAGTACTTC. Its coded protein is CASSLQNEQYF. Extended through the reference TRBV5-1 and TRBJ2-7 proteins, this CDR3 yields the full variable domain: KAGVTQTPRYLIKTRGQQVTLSCSPISGHRSVSWYQQTPGQGLQFLFEYFSETQRNKGNFPGRFSGRQFSNSRSEMNVSTLELGDSALYLCASSLQNEQYFGPGTRLTVT.